A selection of T cell receptor beta chains follows, all from one sample in a study of shared clonotypes between healthy human individuals. Produced via immunoSEQ multiplex PCR; TCRdb's table is partial and in-frame only. Counted here are hundreds of thousands of clones, 95% to 97% occurring once; the ten biggest clones make up about 0.12%. Input material: naive CD8+ T cells sorted from blood. These receptors all come from a woman aged 30 to 39 in good health. CDR3s include the opening cysteine and the closing phenylalanine or tryptophan. The D gene is left open where the match is weak. Expanded clones are given a class, and other clones once, few, many or no size at all.

abundance: NA; v_gene: TRBV4-1; j_gene: TRBJ2-1; d_gene: NA; len: 14; CDR3aa: CASSQDRPGYEQFF; CDR3nt: TGCGCCAGCAGCCAAGATAGGCCGGGGTATGAGCAGTTCTTC
abundance: NA; v_gene: TRBV28; j_gene: TRBJ1-1; d_gene: TRBD1; len: 14; CDR3aa: CASSLWRGRTEAFF; CDR3nt: TGTGCCAGCAGTTTATGGAGGGGGCGCACTGAAGCTTTCTTT
abundance: NA; v_gene: TRBV5-1; j_gene: TRBJ2-1; d_gene: TRBD2; len: 15; CDR3aa: CASSPGLAGVHEQFF; CDR3nt: TGCGCCAGCAGCCCAGGACTAGCGGGAGTTCATGAGCAGTTCTTC
abundance: NA; v_gene: TRBV6-1; j_gene: TRBJ1-5; d_gene: NA; len: 13; CDR3aa: CASSEVINQPQHF; CDR3nt: TGTGCCAGCAGTGAGGTCATCAATCAGCCCCAGCATTTT
abundance: NA; v_gene: TRBV28; j_gene: TRBJ1-2; d_gene: NA; len: 12; CDR3aa: CASSNLKFGYTF; CDR3nt: TGTGCCAGCAGTAATCTCAAGTTTGGCTACACCTTC
abundance: NA; v_gene: TRBV28; j_gene: TRBJ2-7; d_gene: NA; len: 14; CDR3aa: CATRERGLGDEQYF; CDR3nt: TGTGCCACTCGGGAAAGGGGTTTGGGCGACGAGCAGTACTTC
abundance: NA; v_gene: TRBV2; j_gene: TRBJ2-5; d_gene: TRBD1; len: 16; CDR3aa: CASRATGTGYVETQYF; CDR3nt: TGTGCCAGCAGGGCGACCGGGACAGGGTATGTTGAGACCCAGTACTTC
abundance: NA; v_gene: TRBV7-6; j_gene: TRBJ1-3; d_gene: NA; len: 17; CDR3aa: CASSLGSHQSSGNTIYF; CDR3nt: TGTGCCAGCAGCTTAGGGAGCCACCAAAGCTCTGGAAACACCATATATTTT
abundance: NA; v_gene: TRBV7-3; j_gene: TRBJ2-5; d_gene: TRBD2; len: 15; CDR3aa: CASSQTSGIEETQYF; CDR3nt: TGTGCCAGCAGCCAGACTAGCGGGATAGAAGAGACCCAGTACTTC
abundance: NA; v_gene: TRBV13; j_gene: TRBJ2-7; d_gene: TRBD2; len: 15; CDR3aa: CASSSGGLAGYEQYF; CDR3nt: TGTGCCAGCAGCTCAGGGGGACTAGCGGGATACGAGCAGTACTTC
abundance: NA; v_gene: TRBV2; j_gene: TRBJ2-5; d_gene: TRBD2; len: 19; CDR3aa: CASGYIAGVGKGPQETQYF; CDR3nt: TGTGCCAGCGGGTATATAGCGGGAGTCGGGAAGGGGCCCCAAGAGACCCAGTACTTC
abundance: NA; v_gene: TRBV5-6; j_gene: TRBJ1-1; d_gene: NA; len: 17; CDR3aa: CASSLGRGWGANTEAFF; CDR3nt: TGTGCCAGCAGCTTGGGAAGAGGGTGGGGAGCGAACACTGAAGCTTTCTTT
abundance: NA; v_gene: TRBV19; j_gene: TRBJ1-2; d_gene: TRBD1; len: 15; CDR3aa: CASSKGGQGPYGYTF; CDR3nt: TGTGCCAGTAGCAAAGGGGGACAGGGTCCCTATGGCTACACCTTC
abundance: NA; v_gene: TRBV4-2; j_gene: TRBJ2-2; d_gene: NA; len: 16; CDR3aa: CASKREHTANTGELFF; CDR3nt: TGTGCCAGCAAGAGGGAGCACACCGCGAACACCGGGGAGCTGTTTTTT
abundance: NA; v_gene: TRBV6-6; j_gene: TRBJ2-3; d_gene: TRBD1; len: 13; CDR3aa: CATGQESGDTQYF; CDR3nt: TGTGCCACGGGACAGGAGAGCGGAGATACGCAGTATTTT
abundance: NA; v_gene: TRBV27; j_gene: TRBJ2-3; d_gene: NA; len: 15; CDR3aa: CASSLWGQGPDTQYF; CDR3nt: TGTGCCAGCAGTTTATGGGGTCAGGGCCCAGATACGCAGTATTTT
abundance: NA; v_gene: TRBV4-1; j_gene: TRBJ2-5; d_gene: TRBD2; len: 15; CDR3aa: CASSHPAGGRETQYF; CDR3nt: TGCGCCAGCAGCCACCCGGCGGGAGGAAGGGAGACCCAGTACTTC
abundance: NA; v_gene: TRBV27; j_gene: TRBJ1-4; d_gene: NA; len: 15; CDR3aa: CASSLGRGHNEKLFF; CDR3nt: TGTGCCAGCAGTTTAGGGCGCGGACATAATGAAAAACTGTTTTTT
abundance: NA; v_gene: TRBV29-1; j_gene: TRBJ2-1; d_gene: TRBD2; len: 17; CDR3aa: CSVEDLGGRASMNEQFF; CDR3nt: TGCAGCGTTGAAGATCTCGGCGGGAGGGCCTCTATGAATGAGCAGTTCTTC
abundance: NA; v_gene: TRBV27; j_gene: TRBJ2-7; d_gene: NA; len: 12; CDR3aa: CASGDNSYEQYF; CDR3nt: TGTGCCAGCGGGGACAACTCCTACGAGCAGTACTTC
abundance: once; v_gene: TRBV19; j_gene: TRBJ2-1; d_gene: NA; len: 15; CDR3aa: CASSITGGTYNEQFF; CDR3nt: TGTGCCAGTAGTATAACGGGCGGAACCTACAATGAGCAGTTCTTC
abundance: NA; v_gene: TRBV27; j_gene: TRBJ2-1; d_gene: TRBD2; len: 13; CDR3aa: CASSGLGINEQFF; CDR3nt: TGTGCCAGCAGTGGACTAGGTATCAATGAGCAGTTCTTC